This passage covers 8 T cell receptor beta chains from one sample sequenced in a study of blood T cell repertoires in COVID-19. This table comes from immunoSEQ multiplex PCR, and its TCRdb copy is limited to in-frame clones, with some not included. The data hold under 450,000 clones, with around 89% observed a single time. The sample was peripheral blood. These receptors were obtained from a woman between 40 and 55 years old with COVID-19, enrolled during active disease.

The V call is TRBV3-1 (or the pseudogene TRBV3-2), the J call TRBJ1-5; D not resolved. V lost 4 bases and J lost 6, with 13 bases in between. This CDR3 region has 14 residues. Germline assignment: CDR1 LGHDT and CDR2 YNNKEL (reference sequence). The CDR3 region has the DNA TGTGCCAGCAGCCCACCCGATGGGAGTCAGCCCCAGCATTTT. Translated: CASSPPDGSQPQHF.

The CDR3 reads CASSPPGTGIAYNEQFF. CDR3 sequence (DNA): TGTGCCAGCAGTCCGCCGGGGACAGGGATTGCGTACAATGAGCAGTTCTTC. The chain couples TRBV27 to TRBJ2-1; 9 bases align to TRBD1. The length of the CDR3 is 17 residues. V was pared by 5 bases and J by 4 bases, with 12 bases of the junction left unmatched. Germline CDR1 is MNHEY and CDR2 is SMNVEV (reference sequence).

The chain couples TRBV5-4 to TRBJ2-7, with 9 bases matching TRBD1. V shed 4 bases, J shed 6 bases, and the junction held 8 bases outside the gene matches. This CDR3 spans 14 amino acids. The germline V gene encodes CDR1 SGHNT and CDR2 YYREEE (reference sequence). The CDR3: CASSLPGQGSEQYF. The CDR3 DNA reads as TGTGCCAGCAGCCTACCGGGACAGGGCAGCGAGCAGTACTTC.

The CDR3 sequence: CASSYGIAASTDTQYF. CDR3 nucleotide sequence: TGTGCCAGCAGTTACGGGATAGCGGCTAGCACAGATACGCAGTATTTT. The rearrangement uses TRBV6-5 and TRBJ2-3, with D perhaps TRBD2 (6 bases). Per the germline V gene, CDR1 is MNHEY and CDR2 is SVGAGI. This CDR3 is 16 amino acids long. V was clipped by 2 bases and J by 0 bases, with 12 bases between them.

This clone appeared once. The CDR3 loop is CASRSEGDSHNEQFF. CDR3 coding DNA: TGTGCCAGCAGATCAGAAGGGGACTCGCATAATGAGCAGTTCTTC. The rearrangement uses TRBV28 and TRBJ2-1; D perhaps matches TRBD2 (6 bases). Germline CDR1 is MDHEN and CDR2 is SYDVKM. This CDR3 is built from 15 residues. V dropped 6 bases and J dropped 7 bases, with 19 bases sitting between them.

This chain uses TRBV7-2 with TRBJ2-3, with D uncertain. Germline CDR1 SGHTA, CDR2 FQGNSA. Trimming removed 4 bases from V and 3 bases from J, with 5 bases in between. The CDR3 is 12 residues long. The CDR3 loop reads CASSSTTDTQYF. Written as DNA, the CDR3 is TGTGCCAGCAGCTCAACAACAGATACGCAGTATTTT. The entire variable domain, with the rest obtained from reference TRBV7-2 and TRBJ2-3, is as follows: GAGVSQSPSNKVTEKGKDVELRCDPISGHTALYWYRQSLGQGLEFLIYFQGNSAPDKSGLPSDRFSAERTGGSVSTLTIQRTQQEDSAVYLCASSSTTDTQYFGPGTRLTVL.

The chain has TRBV19 and TRBJ2-6, with D maybe TRBD1 (5 bases). Deletions cut 8 bases from V and 0 bases from J, with 14 bases between. Germline V lookup: CDR1 LNHDA, CDR2 SQIVND (reference sequence). This CDR3 region has 16 residues. This chain's CDR3 is CASGALASSGANVLTF. CDR3 DNA sequence: TGTGCCAGTGGGGCCCTGGCGAGCTCTGGGGCCAACGTCCTGACTTTC.

The V gene is TRBV28, the J gene TRBJ1-2, with 9 positions matching TRBD1. Germline V CDR1 and CDR2: MDHEN, SYDVKM. This CDR3 contains 14 residues. V was clipped by 6 bases and J by 5 bases; unmatched bases: 7. CDR3 residues: CASRQSGQGYGYTF. The CDR3 nucleotides read TGTGCCAGCAGACAATCGGGACAGGGATATGGCTACACCTTC.